This T cell receptor (beta chain) originates from a study of cytomegalovirus exposure and HLA in healthy donors. The overall study: Findings of an earlier analysis included 117 million unique TCR beta sequences from 180 million or so T cells. Study-level points and caveats: TCR beta chains associated with HLA were, in a later analysis, more clonally expanded than equally common others.

The PCR used 60 Vbeta and 13 Jbeta primers. Some clones are missing from TCRdb's copy, which holds only in-frame ones; the method was immunoSEQ multiplex PCR. The repertoire consists of 100,000 to 150,000 clones, with 70% to 85% occurring once and the leading ten covering 1.5% to 2%. About this clone itself: As yet, its antigen is unknown.

The clonotype originates from a boy under 18 in good health and CMV-seronegative. Sequencing input: PBMCs.

CDR3 in amino acids: CASSPLAEGTDTQYF. Here the CDR3 DNA reads TGTGCCAGCAGTCCCCTAGCGGAGGGCACAGATACGCAGTATTTT. The V call is TRBV25-1, the J call TRBJ2-3; TRBD2 aligns across 7 bases. Per germline, CDR1 MGHDK and CDR2 SYGVNS. CDR3 length equals 15 residues. V shed 5 bases, J shed 1 base, and the junction held 6 bases outside the gene matches.